These T cell receptor beta chains were read from a single sample in a study of T-cell memory formation after mild COVID-19. TCRdb recomputed calls from the 5' RACE reads with MiXCR, one row per CDR3 protein. The sample consists of 200,000 to 300,000 distinct CDR3 sequences, 8% to 10% of them appearing once. The sequenced sample consisted of PBMCs or a T cell subset sorted from them (not recorded which). The receptors derive from a man aged 18 to 35 who had mild COVID-19 (a few samples of this study predate the infection). Cell type and time point are not known. CDR3s include the opening cysteine and the closing phenylalanine or tryptophan. D genes are given only for firm matches. Clone size is not always given. Where it is, it says once, few, many or a class for expanded clones.

TRBJ1-2	TRBV6-2/TRBV6-3	.	.	CASSYYPPVKGYTF	TGTGCCAGCAGTTACTACCCACCGGTTAAAGGCTACACCTTC
TRBJ1-2	TRBV7-2	TRBD1	few	CASSPTGTGGGLNYGYTF	TGTGCCAGCAGTCCCACCGGGACAGGGGGCGGTTTAAACTATGGCTACACCTTC
TRBJ2-3	TRBV5-1	TRBD2	few	CASSFQRGGGTDTQYF	TGCGCCAGCAGCTTCCAGCGGGGTGGGGGCACAGATACGCAGTATTTT
TRBJ2-3	TRBV7-9	TRBD2	.	CASSPGGGRSTDTQYF	TGTGCCAGCAGCCCTGGGGGGGGTCGTAGCACAGATACGCAGTATTTT
TRBJ2-2	TRBV7-2	.	many	CASSFQRVTGELFF	TGTGCCAGCAGCTTTCAGAGGGTCACCGGGGAGCTGTTTTTT
TRBJ2-4	TRBV12-3/TRBV12-4	.	few	CASTSPGDGKNIQYF	TGTGCCAGCACCTCCCCTGGGGATGGGAAAAACATTCAGTACTTC
TRBJ2-3	TRBV4-3	.	few	CASSHPGGEGTDTQYF	TGCGCCAGCAGCCACCCAGGCGGGGAGGGCACAGATACGCAGTATTTT
TRBJ2-2	TRBV7-8	.	.	CASRSGTTNTGELFF	TGTGCCAGCAGGTCCGGGACAACGAACACCGGGGAGCTGTTTTTT
TRBJ1-5	TRBV6-1	TRBD1	.	CASSEMGTGGYQPQHF	TGTGCCAGCAGTGAAATGGGTACAGGGGGTTATCAGCCCCAGCATTTT
TRBJ2-5	TRBV15	.	few	CATSRGGFGSLETQYF	TGTGCCACCAGCAGAGGGGGATTTGGGTCGTTGGAGACCCAGTACTTC
TRBJ2-5	TRBV5-1	TRBD1	once	CASSMGQGRIGETQYF	TGCGCCAGCAGTATGGGACAGGGGCGCATCGGAGAGACCCAGTACTTC
TRBJ2-5	TRBV10-3	.	many	CAISERSSETQYF	TGTGCCATCAGTGAGAGGAGTTCAGAGACCCAGTACTTC
TRBJ2-7	TRBV9	.	.	CASSSRPGPYEQYF	TGTGCCAGCAGCTCTCGTCCAGGACCCTACGAGCAGTACTTC
TRBJ2-3	TRBV3-1	.	.	CASSPGASSDTQYF	TGTGCCAGCAGTCCGGGAGCTTCATCGGATACGCAGTATTTT
TRBJ1-1	TRBV7-6	.	many	CASSMGRRTEAFF	TGTGCCAGCAGCATGGGGCGGAGGACTGAAGCTTTCTTT
TRBJ2-5	TRBV7-7	.	.	CASSLGAAEGETQYF	TGTGCCAGCAGCTTAGGGGCAGCTGAGGGGGAGACCCAGTACTTC
TRBJ2-1	TRBV12-3/TRBV12-4	.	.	CASRRRGWLANTSSYNEQFF	TGTGCCAGCAGGAGACGAGGTTGGCTAGCGAACACTAGCTCCTACAATGAGCAGTTCTTC
TRBJ1-1	TRBV6-6	TRBD1	.	CASRFLDRGIEAFF	TGTGCCAGCAGGTTCCTGGACAGGGGGATTGAAGCTTTCTTT
TRBJ1-6	TRBV10-3	.	.	CATENGPDNSPLHF	TGTGCCACCGAGAACGGACCGGACAATTCACCCCTCCACTTT
TRBJ2-5	TRBV4-3	.	few	CASSQDDTLIETQYF	TGCGCCAGCAGCCAAGATGATACTCTAATAGAGACCCAGTACTTC
TRBJ1-1	TRBV10-3	.	.	CAITPGQTNTEAFF	TGTGCCATCACCCCCGGTCAGACCAACACTGAAGCTTTCTTT
TRBJ2-5	TRBV7-6	TRBD2	.	CASSSVGLGATQYF	TGTGCCAGCAGCTCCGTGGGACTAGGTGCGACCCAGTACTTC
TRBJ2-7	TRBV29-1	.	.	CSVETGFISYEQYF	TGCAGCGTCGAAACAGGGTTTATATCCTACGAGCAGTACTTC
TRBJ2-2	TRBV4-1	.	.	CASSQALNTGELFF	TGCGCCAGCAGCCAAGCACTGAACACCGGGGAGCTGTTTTTT
TRBJ1-2	TRBV28	.	.	CASSRGQLLWGGYTF	TGTGCCAGCAGTCGCGGACAGTTACTATGGGGTGGCTACACCTTC
TRBJ1-4	TRBV2	.	.	CASSPQGREKLFF	TGTGCCAGCAGCCCGCAGGGGAGAGAAAAACTGTTTTTT
TRBJ2-5	TRBV24-1	.	few	CATSEGSETQYF	TGTGCCACCAGTGAGGGGAGCGAGACCCAGTACTTC
TRBJ2-6	TRBV12-3/TRBV12-4	.	.	CASSLRLSGTLSGANVLTF	TGTGCCAGCAGTTTAAGACTTTCTGGCACCCTCTCTGGGGCCAACGTCCTGACTTTC
TRBJ2-7	TRBV6-6	TRBD1	.	CASSILSQIPGQGGIEQYF	TGTGCCAGCTCAATCCTCTCACAAATACCGGGACAGGGTGGAATCGAGCAGTACTTC
TRBJ2-7	TRBV5-5	.	many	CASSAGTFTTEQYF	TGTGCCAGCAGCGCCGGGACTTTTACCACCGAGCAGTACTTC
TRBJ2-7	TRBV7-2	TRBD2	few	CASSFPGGVKEQYF	TGTGCCAGCAGCTTTCCGGGGGGTGTAAAGGAGCAGTACTTC
TRBJ1-5	TRBV7-9	.	.	CASSLELGGWNQPQHF	TGTGCCAGCAGCTTGGAGTTAGGGGGTTGGAATCAGCCCCAGCATTTT
TRBJ1-2	TRBV2	TRBD1	few	CASSESPRTGMGYGYTF	TGTGCCAGCAGTGAAAGCCCTCGGACAGGGATGGGCTATGGCTACACCTTC
TRBJ1-1	TRBV4-1	.	few	CASSQDSRTEAFF	TGCGCCAGCAGCCAAGATTCGCGCACTGAAGCTTTCTTT
TRBJ1-2	TRBV4-3	.	few	CASSQDAGTAMGYTF	TGCGCCAGCAGCCAAGATGCAGGAACCGCTATGGGCTACACCTTC
TRBJ1-1	TRBV7-8	TRBD1	many	CASSLAATGGSEAFF	TGTGCCAGCAGCTTAGCCGCAACAGGGGGCAGTGAAGCTTTCTTT
TRBJ2-5	TRBV19	.	.	CASSRYRDPQETQYF	TGTGCCAGTAGTAGGTACAGGGATCCCCAAGAGACCCAGTACTTC
TRBJ1-2	TRBV5-1	.	.	CASSLGEHYGYTF	TGCGCCAGCAGCTTAGGGGAACACTATGGCTACACCTTC
TRBJ2-7	TRBV5-1	TRBD1	.	CASSLGGGTGGIYEQYF	TGCGCCAGCAGCTTGGGTGGCGGGACAGGAGGGATCTACGAGCAGTACTTC
TRBJ1-5	TRBV4-3	.	.	CASSQDRTGYQPQHF	TGCGCCAGCAGCCAAGATAGAACAGGGTATCAGCCCCAGCATTTT
TRBJ2-7	TRBV2	.	.	CASSDKVFYEQYF	TGTGCCAGCAGTGATAAGGTTTTCTACGAGCAGTACTTC
TRBJ1-6	TRBV6-7	.	many	CASSYWHEIHF	TGTGCCAGCAGTTACTGGCATGAAATCCACTTT
TRBJ2-7	TRBV19	.	.	CASSMVVRSYERYF	TGTGCCAGTAGTATGGTTGTGCGCTCCTACGAGCGGTACTTC
TRBJ2-1	TRBV5-5	TRBD2	few	CASSLAGRGHNEQFF	TGTGCCAGCAGCTTGGCCGGGAGGGGCCACAATGAGCAGTTCTTC
TRBJ2-2	TRBV5-1	.	few	CASSMTGPPAGTGELFF	TGCGCCAGCAGCATGACAGGCCCTCCAGCGGGCACCGGGGAGCTGTTTTTT
TRBJ2-3	TRBV7-2	TRBD2	many	CASRLAGADTQYF	TGTGCCAGCAGACTAGCGGGGGCCGATACGCAGTATTTT
TRBJ2-1	TRBV7-9	.	.	CASPGGSLMNEQFF	TGTGCCAGCCCGGGGGGCTCACTAATGAATGAGCAGTTCTTC
TRBJ2-1	TRBV5-6	.	few	CASSSTMTEQFF	TGTGCCAGCAGCTCCACAATGACTGAGCAGTTCTTC
TRBJ2-1	TRBV7-2	TRBD2	few	CASSLDGTSGAYEQFF	TGTGCCAGCAGCTTAGACGGGACTAGCGGGGCCTATGAGCAGTTCTTC
TRBJ1-6	TRBV28	.	few	CASTAAGNSPLHF	TGTGCCAGCACCGCAGCGGGGAATTCACCCCTCCACTTT
TRBJ2-3	TRBV7-2	TRBD2	.	CASSKRTSGDRTDTQYF	TGTGCCAGCAGCAAACGGACTAGCGGGGACCGCACAGATACGCAGTATTTT
TRBJ2-1	TRBV21-1	.	few	CAGRRGGGDSSYNEQFF	TGTGCCGGAAGAAGGGGGGGAGGAGATAGCTCCTACAATGAGCAGTTCTTC
TRBJ2-2	TRBV2	.	.	CATQMVVTGELFF	TGTGCCACCCAGATGGTGGTCACCGGGGAGCTGTTTTTT
TRBJ2-3	TRBV10-3	TRBD1	few	CATQGVSTDTQYF	TGTGCCACCCAGGGGGTTAGCACAGATACGCAGTATTTT
TRBJ2-3	TRBV20-1	.	few	CSARGRKGSTDTQYF	TGCAGTGCTAGAGGAAGAAAAGGGAGCACAGATACGCAGTATTTT
TRBJ2-1	TRBV7-2	.	.	CASSIYSYNEQFF	TGTGCCAGCAGCATTTACTCCTACAATGAGCAGTTCTTC
TRBJ2-1	TRBV11-2	.	many	CASSLDGQGGQFF	TGTGCCAGCAGCTTAGATGGCCAGGGAGGGCAGTTCTTC
TRBJ1-3	TRBV7-6	TRBD1	.	CASSGDRGYGNTIYF	TGTGCCAGCAGTGGGGACAGAGGATATGGAAACACCATATATTTT
TRBJ2-3	TRBV5-6	.	few	CASSLRGLDTQYF	TGTGCCAGCAGCCTACGGGGCTTAGATACGCAGTATTTT
TRBJ1-6	TRBV5-1	.	many	CASSLKLDSPLHF	TGCGCCAGCAGCTTGAAACTCGATTCACCCCTCCACTTT